These 3 T cell receptor beta chains were all obtained from the same sample, sequenced in a study of blood T cell repertoires in COVID-19. Data came from immunoSEQ multiplex PCR; TCRdb stores just in-frame clones and leaves some out. Of approximately 83,000 clones detected, around 90% appear once; the ten largest clones hold 6% to 8%. Input material: peripheral blood. The receptors originated from a man between 65 and 85 years old with acute or convalescent COVID-19.

The chain couples TRBV2 to TRBJ1-1; 10 bases agree with TRBD1. CDR1 is SNHLY, CDR2 FYNNEI, per germline. Germline trimming cut 6 bases from V and 0 bases from J; bases unmatched to any gene: 1. This CDR3 contains 14 residues. CDR3 protein: CASRGTGVNTEAFF. The CDR3 DNA reads TGTGCCAGCAGGGGGACAGGGGTGAACACTGAAGCTTTCTTT.

This sequence joins TRBV30 and TRBJ1-3; TRBD1 matches at 8 bases. CDR1 GTSNPN and CDR2 SVGIG come from the germline V gene (reference sequence). With 5 bases clipped from V and 1 base from J, the junction kept 1 base outside the gene matches. The CDR3 is made up of 13 amino acids. The CDR3 spells CAWGQGSGNTIYF. For the CDR3, the DNA is TGTGCCTGGGGACAGGGTTCTGGAAACACCATATATTTT. The full variable domain, rest sourced from reference TRBV30 and TRBJ1-3, is SQTIHQWPATLVQPVGSPLSLECTVEGTSNPNLYWYRQAAGRGLQLLFYSVGIGQISSEVPQNLSASRPQDRQFILSSKKLLLSDSGFYLCAWGQGSGNTIYFGEGSWLTVV.

The chain has TRBV28 and TRBJ1-2, with TRBD1 matching over 10 bases. CDR3 length: 13 residues. The J segment lost 7 bases and the V segment lost 6 bases, leaving 5 bases of the junction unmatched. From germline, CDR1 is MDHEN and CDR2 SYDVKM. CDR3 amino acids: CASRTGGMGGYTF. DNA for the CDR3: TGTGCCAGCAGGACAGGGGGCATGGGTGGCTACACCTTC.